The clone carrying this TCR beta chain was seen a handful of times. V lost 1 base to trimming and J lost 8 bases, with 14 bases between them. This CDR3 comprises 14 residues. The germline CDR1 and CDR2 sequences are SGHTA and FQGNSA. This specimen belongs to a study of T-cell reconstitution after alpha-beta-depleted transplantation in children. Unique molecular identifiers were used to barcode this TCRbeta library. TCRdb fed the PCR reads into MiXCR, producing one record per CDR3 protein. The sample records approximately 490,000 distinct CDR3 sequences, under 15% being singletons. The clonotype originates from a human donor who donated a stem cell graft to a child with combined immunodeficiency. Specimen: PBMCs from the stem cell graft donor, collected from the stem cell graft. V usage is TRBV7-2 and J usage is TRBJ1-2; D is unclear. The CDR3 nucleotides read TGTGCCAGCAGCTTAGACACTTCTTTCTGGGGCTACACCTTC. It encodes CASSLDTSFWGYTF.